This paragraph reports one TCR beta chain. The sample is drawn from a study of blood T cell repertoires in COVID-19. Study as a whole: Donors in the United States, Italy and Spain gave samples during acute or convalescent COVID-19. From T cells, B-cell-depleted T cells, or PBMCs came the material, which was cDNA or gDNA.

CDR3 length: 14 residues. Germline CDR1 MNHNY, CDR2 SVGAGI (reference sequence). V was pared by 6 bases and J by 0 bases, with 9 bases between. The authors' processing: Estimation of nucleated cell counts was performed using reference gene primer amplification. Clones were read by immunoSEQ multiplex PCR, and TCRdb kept only the in-frame ones, dropping some. That table is the source of V, J and clone size, and D and trimming were worked out from the DNA. The repertoire includes 270,000 or so clones, around 91% of them detected once, and approximately 2.3% sits in the top ten. The specimen was peripheral blood. The source is a woman aged 60-70 years with COVID-19, enrolled during active disease. The rearrangement uses TRBV6-6 and TRBJ2-1; D is possibly TRBD2 (6 bases). CDR3 sequence: CASSRDFSYNEQFF. CDR3 sequence (DNA): TGTGCCAGCAGCCGGGACTTCTCCTACAATGAGCAGTTCTTC.